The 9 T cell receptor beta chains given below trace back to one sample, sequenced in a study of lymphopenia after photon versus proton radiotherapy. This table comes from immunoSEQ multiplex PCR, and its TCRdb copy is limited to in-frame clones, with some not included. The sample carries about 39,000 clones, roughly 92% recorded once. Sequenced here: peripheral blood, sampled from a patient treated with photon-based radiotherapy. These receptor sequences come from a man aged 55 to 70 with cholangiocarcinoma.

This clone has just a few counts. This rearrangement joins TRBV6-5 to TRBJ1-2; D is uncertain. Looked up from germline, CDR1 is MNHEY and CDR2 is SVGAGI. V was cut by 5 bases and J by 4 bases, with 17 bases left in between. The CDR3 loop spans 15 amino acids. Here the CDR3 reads CASSPRRTSGYGYTF. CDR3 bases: TGTGCCAGCAGTCCCCGACGGACCTCTGGCTATGGCTACACCTTC.

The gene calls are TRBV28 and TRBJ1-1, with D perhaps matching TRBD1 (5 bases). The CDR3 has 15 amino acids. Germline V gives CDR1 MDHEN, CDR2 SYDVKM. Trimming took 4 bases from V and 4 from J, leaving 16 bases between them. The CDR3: CASSYPTARGTEAFF. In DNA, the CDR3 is TGTGCCAGCAGTTACCCGACAGCTAGGGGCACTGAAGCTTTCTTT.

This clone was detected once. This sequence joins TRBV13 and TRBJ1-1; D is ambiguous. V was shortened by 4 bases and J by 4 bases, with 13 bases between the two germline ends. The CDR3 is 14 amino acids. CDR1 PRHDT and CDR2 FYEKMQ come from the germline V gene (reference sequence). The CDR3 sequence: CASSSRLASTEAFF. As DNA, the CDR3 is TGTGCCAGCAGCTCCCGGCTCGCTTCCACTGAAGCTTTCTTT.

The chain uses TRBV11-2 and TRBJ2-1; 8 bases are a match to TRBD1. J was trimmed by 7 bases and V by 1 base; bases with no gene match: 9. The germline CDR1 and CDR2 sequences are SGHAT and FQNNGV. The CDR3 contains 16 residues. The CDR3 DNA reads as TGTGCCAGCAGCTTAGTCGGGCAGGGGGCTTTTAATGAGCAGTTCTTC. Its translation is CASSLVGQGAFNEQFF.

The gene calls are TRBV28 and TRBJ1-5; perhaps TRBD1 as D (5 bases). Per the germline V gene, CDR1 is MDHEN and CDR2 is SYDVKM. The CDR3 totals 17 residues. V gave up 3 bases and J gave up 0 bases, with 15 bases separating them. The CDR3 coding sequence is TGTGCCAGCAGTTTTATTTTAGCGGACATTAGCAATCAGCCCCAGCATTTT. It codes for CASSFILADISNQPQHF.

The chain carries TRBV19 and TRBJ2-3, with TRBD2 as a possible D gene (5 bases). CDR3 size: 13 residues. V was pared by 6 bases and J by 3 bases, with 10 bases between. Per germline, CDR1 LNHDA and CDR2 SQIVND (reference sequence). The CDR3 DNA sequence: TGTGCCAGTAGCCGGGATCAGACAGATACGCAGTATTTT. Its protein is CASSRDQTDTQYF.

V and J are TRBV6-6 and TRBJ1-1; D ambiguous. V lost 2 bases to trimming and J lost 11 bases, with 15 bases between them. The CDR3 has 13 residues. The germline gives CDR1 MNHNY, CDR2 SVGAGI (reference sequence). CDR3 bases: TGTGCCAGCAGTTACCTCCGGAATTCGGAGGCTTTCTTT. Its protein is CASSYLRNSEAFF.

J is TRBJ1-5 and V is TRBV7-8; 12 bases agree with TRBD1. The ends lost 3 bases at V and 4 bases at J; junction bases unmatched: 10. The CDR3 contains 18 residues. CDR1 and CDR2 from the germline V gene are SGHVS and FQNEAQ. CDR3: CASSLRQGQGAWNQPQHF. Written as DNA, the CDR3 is TGTGCCAGCAGCTTGCGACAGGGACAGGGGGCATGGAATCAGCCCCAGCATTTT. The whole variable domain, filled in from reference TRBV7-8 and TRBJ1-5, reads GAGVSQSPRYKVAKRGQDVALRCDPISGHVSLFWYQQALGQGPEFLTYFQNEAQLDKSGLPSDRFFAERPEGSVSTLKIQRTQQEDSAVYLCASSLRQGQGAWNQPQHFGDGTRLSIL.

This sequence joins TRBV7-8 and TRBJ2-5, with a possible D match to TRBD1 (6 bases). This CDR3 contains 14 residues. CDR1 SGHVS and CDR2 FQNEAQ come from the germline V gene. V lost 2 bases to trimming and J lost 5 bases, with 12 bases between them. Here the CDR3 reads CASSLNTGLETQYF. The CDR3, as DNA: TGTGCCAGCAGCTTAAATACAGGGTTGGAGACCCAGTACTTC.